Shown below are 32 T cell receptor beta chains from a single sample sequenced in a study of Ad26.COV2.S vaccination and SARS-CoV-2 variants. Treatment defined: roughly 18 received Ad26.COV2.S at low or high dose, single or two shots; about 5 received placebo; per-sample allocation not given. Day 63 after the first vaccine or placebo injection was the time point for sampling. Assay: immunoSEQ multiplex PCR; the TCRdb copy retains only in-frame clones and omits some. The sample lists around 250,000 clones, approximately 90% occurring once. Sequences were derived from peripheral blood, sampled in a trial of Ad26.COV2.S vaccine versus placebo. The receptors derive from a person aged 18-65 years who received the Ad26.COV2.S COVID-19 vaccine or a placebo.

This clone occurred a few times. This chain connects TRBV29-1 to TRBJ2-7; 8 bases line up with TRBD1. CDR1 is SQVTM, CDR2 ANQGSEA, per germline. Trimming cost V 7 bases and J 2 bases; bases outside gene matches: 10. The CDR3 has 14 amino acids. The chain's CDR3 is CSARGQGGTYEQYF. Written as DNA, the CDR3 is TGCAGCGCCCGTGGACAGGGTGGGACCTACGAGCAGTACTTC.

The chain joins TRBV29-1 to TRBJ2-6, with D perhaps TRBD2 (5 bases). CDR1 is SQVTM, CDR2 ANQGSEA, per germline. CDR3 size: 12 residues. This CDR3 reads CSGSSGANVLTF. CDR3 nucleotides: TGCAGTGGGAGCTCTGGGGCCAACGTCCTGACTTTC.

The chain carries TRBV24-1 and TRBJ1-2, with D maybe TRBD1 (5 bases). CDR1 is KGHDR, CDR2 SFDVKD, per germline. V was pared by 2 bases and J by 0 bases, with 15 bases between. This CDR3 is built from 17 residues. This CDR3 is CATSDWDAQKANYGYTF. CDR3 coding DNA: TGTGCCACCAGTGATTGGGACGCCCAAAAAGCTAACTATGGCTACACCTTC.

This chain joins TRBV11-3 and TRBJ2-2; 7 bases agree with TRBD2. The CDR3 runs to 17 residues. Germline CDR1 SGHNT, CDR2 YENEEA. J lost 0 bases, V lost 3 bases, and 7 bases had no gene match. DNA of the CDR3: TGTGCCAGCAGCTTCTCGGGGGGACTAACGAACACCGGGGAGCTGTTTTTT. This encodes CASSFSGGLTNTGELFF.

The rearrangement uses TRBV24-1 and TRBJ1-2, with D possibly matching TRBD1 (5 bases). Looked up from germline, CDR1 is KGHDR and CDR2 is SFDVKD. V was pared by 7 bases and J by 5 bases, with 16 bases between. This CDR3 contains 14 residues. The CDR3 sequence: CATSRGGSPYGYTF. CDR3 nucleotide sequence: TGTGCCACCAGCCGGGGCGGATCCCCGTATGGCTACACCTTC.

The chain joins TRBV19 to TRBJ1-1; 10 bases agree with TRBD1. Looked up from germline, CDR1 is LNHDA and CDR2 is SQIVND (reference sequence). V lost 5 bases to trimming and J lost 1 base; unmatched junction nucleotides: 7. The CDR3 has 16 residues. This CDR3 is CASSLDRGRGNTEAFF. As DNA, the CDR3 is TGTGCCAGTAGTCTCGACAGGGGGCGGGGGAACACTGAAGCTTTCTTT.

Only one count was recorded for this clone. The rearrangement uses TRBV30 and TRBJ1-2, with no clear D. The CDR3 is 13 amino acids. Per the germline V gene, CDR1 is GTSNPN and CDR2 is SVGIG (reference sequence). V gave up 0 bases and J gave up 0 bases, with 5 bases separating them. Here the CDR3 DNA reads TGTGCCTGGAGTGTAGCACCTAACTATGGCTACACCTTC. This codes for CAWSVAPNYGYTF.

The chain recombines TRBV7-9 with TRBJ2-3; 7 positions match TRBD2. This CDR3 has 14 residues. Looked up from germline, CDR1 is SEHNR and CDR2 is FQNEAQ (reference sequence). V was pared by 5 bases and J by 6 bases, with 8 bases of the junction left unmatched. CDR3 residues: CASSPRRERDTQYF. The CDR3 region has the DNA TGTGCCAGCAGCCCGCGGCGGGAGAGGGATACGCAGTATTTT.

CDR3 DNA sequence: TGTGCCAGCAGCTTAGGGAGTTATCGGGGGCCGACTAATGAAAAACTGTTTTTT. It is translated as CASSLGSYRGPTNEKLFF. The rearrangement links TRBV7-9 to TRBJ1-4; D possibly corresponds to TRBD1 (6 bases). Per germline, CDR1 SEHNR and CDR2 FQNEAQ (reference sequence). The CDR3 has 18 residues. V was cut by 1 base and J by 2 bases, with 17 bases left in between.

The J gene is TRBJ2-5, the V gene TRBV10-2; 8 nucleotides line up with TRBD2. V trimming: 8 bases; J trimming: 1 base; junction bases outside the gene matches: 3. The CDR3 contains 13 residues. CDR1 and CDR2 (germline): WSHSY, SAAADI. CDR3 amino acids: CASGRGGQETQYF. The CDR3 DNA is TGCGCCAGCGGTCGGGGGGGCCAAGAGACCCAGTACTTC.

This chain joins TRBV19 and TRBJ1-3; possibly TRBD1 for D (5 bases). CDR3 length: 14 amino acids. The V gene's germline CDR1 is LNHDA and CDR2 SQIVND (reference sequence). The V end was cut by 7 bases, the J end by 0 bases, with 10 bases between. DNA for the CDR3: TGTGCCAGTATTACCGGGGGCTCTGGAAACACCATATATTTT. Translating it yields CASITGGSGNTIYF.

The chain links TRBV7-2 to TRBJ1-4; D is unclear. CDR1 is SGHTA, CDR2 FQGNSA, per germline. The CDR3 is made up of 16 amino acids. The V and J ends lost 5 bases and 3 bases respectively, with 16 bases between them. The CDR3 coding sequence is TGTGCCAGCAGCCTAAGGGAAACAAAGGCTAATGAAAAACTGTTTTTT. Residues: CASSLRETKANEKLFF.

Here the CDR3 DNA reads TGTGCCAGTAGTCCCACAAGGGACAGGGGGCGTGAAAAACTGTTTTTT. It codes for CASSPTRDRGREKLFF. The chain has TRBV19 and TRBJ1-4; 12 bases agree with TRBD1. V lost 5 bases to trimming and J lost 7 bases; unmatched junction nucleotides: 8. Germline CDR1 and CDR2: LNHDA and SQIVND (reference sequence). The CDR3 runs to 16 residues.

The chain links TRBV6-1 to TRBJ1-5, with D perhaps matching TRBD1 (5 bases). The CDR3 sequence is 17 residues long. The germline V gene has CDR1 MNHNS and CDR2 SASEGT. Trimming removed 4 bases at V and 2 bases at J, with 18 bases between. Written as DNA, the CDR3 is TGTGCCAGCAGTGTTCGCGACAGAGGAATAGGCAATCAGCCCCAGCATTTT. Translating it yields CASSVRDRGIGNQPQHF.

V is TRBV27 and J is TRBJ2-7; D possibly corresponds to TRBD1 (6 bases). This CDR3 comprises 14 residues. CDR1 is MNHEY, CDR2 SMNVEV, per germline (reference sequence). V was clipped by 3 bases and J by 2 bases, with 11 bases between them. CDR3 amino acids: CASSFLDSTYEQYF. The CDR3 nucleotides are TGTGCCAGCAGTTTTTTGGACAGCACCTACGAGCAGTACTTC.

The chain links TRBV29-1 to TRBJ2-3, with D perhaps matching TRBD1 (6 bases). Germline V gives CDR1 SQVTM, CDR2 ANQGSEA. V dropped 5 bases and J dropped 3 bases, with 15 bases sitting between them. The CDR3 sequence is 14 residues long. DNA of the CDR3: TGCAGCGTTAAGGGGGTCGGATCGACAGATACGCAGTATTTT. This gives the protein CSVKGVGSTDTQYF.

This clone was seen once. The chain couples TRBV5-6 to TRBJ1-5; D gene uncertain. Trimming took off 3 bases at V and 0 bases at J, with 13 bases between the two ends. This CDR3 has 16 residues. CDR1 is SGHDT, CDR2 YYEEEE, per germline. The CDR3 DNA is TGTGCCAGCAGCTCGAAGGGATTTTTTAGCAATCAGCCCCAGCATTTT. Its translation is CASSSKGFFSNQPQHF.

V usage is TRBV5-1 and J usage is TRBJ2-7; tentative D call: TRBD1 (6 bases). The V and J ends lost 1 base and 2 bases respectively, with 10 bases between them. The germline V gene has CDR1 SGHRS and CDR2 YFSETQ. The CDR3 is 14 amino acids. The CDR3 nucleotides read TGCGCCAGCAGCTTGAACAGGGCCCCCTACGAGCAGTACTTC. It is translated as CASSLNRAPYEQYF. Using reference TRBV5-1 and TRBJ2-7 for the parts outside the CDR3, the full variable domain is KAGVTQTPRYLIKTRGQQVTLSCSPISGHRSVSWYQQTPGQGLQFLFEYFSETQRNKGNFPGRFSGRQFSNSRSEMNVSTLELGDSALYLCASSLNRAPYEQYFGPGTRLTVT.

This clone has more than one count but fewer than ten. This chain uses TRBV6-5 with TRBJ2-7; the match to TRBD2 covers 8 bases. Trimming at V came to 4 bases and at J to 1 base, leaving 3 bases not matched to a gene. The CDR3 covers 14 residues. Per the germline V gene, CDR1 is MNHEY and CDR2 is SVGAGI. The CDR3 coding sequence is TGTGCCAGCAGTTTAGCGGGAAATTCCTACGAGCAGTACGTC. Protein sequence: CASSLAGNSYEQYV.

V usage is TRBV27 and J usage is TRBJ2-1; D not certain. Germline V gene sequence: CDR1 MNHEY, CDR2 SMNVEV (reference sequence). The CDR3 spans 13 residues. Trimming shortened V by 0 bases and J by 4 bases, and 4 bases separated the two germline ends. DNA of the CDR3: TGTGCCAGCAGTTTATCCTTTTACAATGAGCAGTTCTTC. It specifies CASSLSFYNEQFF.

This clone was seen only once. V gene TRBV13 combines with J gene TRBJ2-3, with TRBD2 matching 8 bases. The trim removed 5 bases at V and 2 bases at J, leaving 9 bases unmatched. The CDR3 is 16 residues long. Germline V gene sequence: CDR1 PRHDT, CDR2 FYEKMQ (reference sequence). CDR3 protein: CASSPTFSGITDTQYF. CDR3 coding DNA: TGTGCCAGCAGCCCCACTTTTAGCGGGATCACAGATACGCAGTATTTT.

The J gene is TRBJ1-5, the V gene TRBV19; D possibly corresponds to TRBD1 (6 bases). Trimming removed 7 bases from V and 3 bases from J, with 16 bases in between. Germline CDR1 is LNHDA and CDR2 is SQIVND (reference sequence). The CDR3 sequence is 15 residues long. The CDR3 DNA follows: TGTGCCAGTAATCTGCTACAGGGAGACAATCAGCCCCAGCATTTT. It translates to CASNLLQGDNQPQHF.

The V and J genes are TRBV5-1 and TRBJ2-1; 7 bases are shared with TRBD2. J lost 10 bases, V lost 0 bases, and 10 bases had no gene match. This CDR3 has 15 residues. The germline gives CDR1 SGHRS, CDR2 YFSETQ. CDR3 protein: CASSLGLANGGEQFF. As DNA, the CDR3 is TGCGCCAGCAGCTTGGGACTAGCCAACGGGGGAGAGCAGTTCTTC.

V is TRBV30 and J is TRBJ2-7; possible D gene TRBD2, 6 bases. In germline, CDR1 is GTSNPN, CDR2 SVGIG (reference sequence). The CDR3 consists of 13 residues. V lost 8 bases, J lost 0 bases, and 14 bases lay in between. The CDR3 region has the DNA TGTGCCGGGGGGAGACGGGGCTCCTACGAGCAGTACGTC. This encodes CAGGRRGSYEQYV.

The chain has TRBV5-4 and TRBJ2-2; the D is unclear. Germline assignment: CDR1 SGHNT and CDR2 YYREEE (reference sequence). The CDR3 is 15 residues long. Trimming took 2 bases from V and 0 from J, leaving 8 bases between them. The CDR3 sequence is CASSFPGANTGELFF. The CDR3 region has the DNA TGTGCCAGCAGCTTCCCAGGCGCGAACACCGGGGAGCTGTTTTTT.

This rearrangement joins TRBV7-9 to TRBJ2-3; D is perhaps TRBD1 (5 bases). V lost 5 bases to trimming and J lost 6 bases, with 12 bases between them. Germline-derived CDR1 and CDR2 are SEHNR and FQNEAQ (reference sequence). The CDR3 runs 13 residues. The CDR3 spells CASSTFRADTQYF. The CDR3 DNA is TGTGCCAGCAGCACATTCAGGGCCGATACGCAGTATTTT.

The CDR3 nucleotides are TGTGCCAGCAGACGCCGGGACAGAGGAGCCTACAATGAGCAGTTCTTC. This gives the protein CASRRRDRGAYNEQFF. The chain employs TRBV21-1 and TRBJ2-1; the D call of TRBD1 is as the table states it, not checked on the DNA. TRBV21-1 is annotated as a pseudogene. The CDR3 totals 16 residues.

The chain links TRBV6-5 to TRBJ1-6; D might be TRBD1 (5 bases). The germline CDR1 and CDR2 sequences are MNHEY and SVGAGI. V shed 9 bases and J shed 9 bases, with 18 bases lying between them. The CDR3 spans 14 residues. CDR3 coding DNA: TGTGCCAGTGGGGACTCGGGGCCTACTTCACCCCTCCACTTT. It specifies CASGDSGPTSPLHF.

The chain couples TRBV7-2 to TRBJ2-3, with 7 bases fitting TRBD1. CDR1 SGHTA and CDR2 FQGNSA come from the germline V gene. V trimming: 4 bases; J trimming: 4 bases; junction bases outside the gene matches: 11. This CDR3 contains 16 residues. The chain's CDR3 is CASSSGQSYYADTQYF. The CDR3 nucleotides are TGTGCCAGCAGCTCGGGACAGTCCTACTACGCAGATACGCAGTATTTT.

This chain connects TRBV5-5 to TRBJ1-2, with D uncertain. The CDR3 loop spans 15 amino acids. Germline V gene lookup returns CDR1 SGHKS and CDR2 YYEKEE (reference sequence). Trimming removed 4 bases at V and 2 bases at J, with 15 bases between. The CDR3 loop is CASSAWSGSNYGYTF. CDR3 sequence (DNA): TGTGCCAGCAGCGCCTGGTCGGGATCAAACTATGGCTACACCTTC.

V and J are TRBV19 and TRBJ1-5; D remains ambiguous. This CDR3 is 13 amino acids long. Germline CDR1 is LNHDA and CDR2 is SQIVND (reference sequence). The V end was cut by 1 base, the J end by 2 bases, with 3 bases between. The CDR3 sequence: CASSIAGNQPQHF. The CDR3 nucleotides are TGTGCCAGTAGTATAGCAGGCAATCAGCCCCAGCATTTT. Drawing the rest from reference TRBV19 and TRBJ1-5, the complete variable domain is DGGITQSPKYLFRKEGQNVTLSCEQNLNHDAMYWYRQDPGQGLRLIYYSQIVNDFQKGDIAEGYSVSREKKESFPLTVTSAQKNPTAFYLCASSIAGNQPQHFGDGTRLSIL.

The chain employs TRBV30 and TRBJ2-1; a possible D gene is TRBD2 (5 bases). Germline CDR1 reads GTSNPN; CDR2 reads SVGIG (reference sequence). V was cut by 1 base and J by 8 bases, with 18 bases left in between. This CDR3 spans 15 amino acids. In nucleotides, the CDR3 is TGTGCCTGGAGTGCGGCGGTCGGGATAAGGTATGAGCAGTTCTTC. Translated, it gives CAWSAAVGIRYEQFF.